Listed below are T cell receptor beta chains from one sample, sequenced in a study of lymphopenia after photon versus proton radiotherapy. Measured with immunoSEQ multiplex PCR; TCRdb has only the in-frame clones, and not every one. In the table there are around 160,000 clones, less than 90% of which are singletons. Specimen: peripheral blood, collected from a patient treated with photon-based radiotherapy. These receptor sequences come from a man aged 50-60 years with gastric cancer. Both conserved end residues are part of each CDR3. Fields, in order: clone size, D gene, V gene, J gene, CDR3 DNA, CDR3 protein. A D gene is named only where the DNA matches it firmly. Where a row states a size, it is once, few, many or the class of an expanded clone; other rows omit it.

size: -; D: -; V: TRBV5-1; J: TRBJ2-5; DNA: TGCGCCAGCAGCTTGGGATATTCGGGCCTGGGAGAGACCCAGTACTTC; CDR3: CASSLGYSGLGETQYF
size: few; D: -; V: TRBV4-2; J: TRBJ1-5; DNA: TGTGCCAGCAGCCCTCGTGGGGCGGATAGCAATCAGCCCCAGCATTTT; CDR3: CASSPRGADSNQPQHF
size: once; D: TRBD2; V: TRBV5-1; J: TRBJ2-7; DNA: TGCGCCAGCAGCTTGGAGCGGGAGAGGGACGAGCAGTACTTC; CDR3: CASSLERERDEQYF
size: -; D: -; V: TRBV9; J: TRBJ2-3; DNA: TGTGCCAGCAGCCCCGTCCCATCTGGGCTAGCCGGAAGTGACACAGATACGCAGTATTTT; CDR3: CASSPVPSGLAGSDTDTQYF
size: -; D: TRBD1; V: TRBV30; J: TRBJ2-7; DNA: TGTGCCTGGAGAGGAGGACAGGGGGCCTCCTACGAGCAGTACTTC; CDR3: CAWRGGQGASYEQYF
size: -; D: -; V: TRBV28; J: TRBJ2-1; DNA: TGTGCCAGCAGTCCTAACCGCTGGGACACTTACAACAATGAGCAGTTCTTC; CDR3: CASSPNRWDTYNNEQFF
size: -; D: -; V: TRBV2; J: TRBJ1-3; DNA: TGTGCCAGCAGCTTCGGAAACACCATATATTTT; CDR3: CASSFGNTIYF
size: -; D: -; V: TRBV14; J: TRBJ2-1; DNA: TGTGCCAGCAGCCCCCGGGGTAGTTGGGGTGAGCAGTTCTTC; CDR3: CASSPRGSWGEQFF
size: -; D: TRBD2; V: TRBV25-1; J: TRBJ2-3; DNA: TGTGCCAGCAGTGTAAGACTAGCGCCTAGCACAGATACGCAGTATTTT; CDR3: CASSVRLAPSTDTQYF
size: once; D: TRBD1; V: TRBV27; J: TRBJ1-2; DNA: TGTGCCAGCAGTTCTGGACAGGGAGGCTACACCTTC; CDR3: CASSSGQGGYTF
size: -; D: -; V: TRBV28; J: TRBJ2-2; DNA: TGTGCCAGCAGGGTAAGGTTGGCCGGGGAGCTGTTTTTT; CDR3: CASRVRLAGELFF
size: -; D: -; V: TRBV4-3; J: TRBJ2-7; DNA: TGCGCCAGCAGCCAAGAGGTACTAGGGTCCTACGAGCAGTACTTC; CDR3: CASSQEVLGSYEQYF
size: -; D: -; V: TRBV10-3; J: TRBJ2-3; DNA: TGTGCCATCAGTGCCCGCACAGATACGCAGTATTTT; CDR3: CAISARTDTQYF
size: few; D: TRBD1; V: TRBV19; J: TRBJ1-3; DNA: TGTGCCACCGACACAGGGGCCCCTGGAAACACCATATATTTT; CDR3: CATDTGAPGNTIYF
size: -; D: -; V: TRBV5-1; J: TRBJ2-7; DNA: TGCGCCAGCATCCCGGACACCTCGAATTACGAGCAGTACTTC; CDR3: CASIPDTSNYEQYF
size: -; D: -; V: TRBV6-5; J: TRBJ2-3; DNA: TGTGCCATCAGGGGGGCCGGGGCTAGCACAGATACGCAGTATTTT; CDR3: CAIRGAGASTDTQYF
size: -; D: TRBD1; V: TRBV6-6; J: TRBJ1-4; DNA: TGTGCCAGCAGTCCAGGGGGCGCATCTGAAAAACTGTTTTTT; CDR3: CASSPGGASEKLFF
size: once; D: TRBD2; V: TRBV28; J: TRBJ2-3; DNA: TGTGCCAGCAGTTTGAGGTGGGAAGCGGGAGGGCCGGTGGACACAGATACGCAGTATTTT; CDR3: CASSLRWEAGGPVDTDTQYF
size: -; D: -; V: TRBV6-4; J: TRBJ1-1; DNA: TGTGCCAGCAGTGACAAGAGCAACACTGAAGCTTTCTTT; CDR3: CASSDKSNTEAFF
size: -; D: -; V: TRBV27; J: TRBJ1-5; DNA: TGTGCCAGCAGTTCTCAGGAGGGCCAGCCCCAGCATTTT; CDR3: CASSSQEGQPQHF
size: -; D: TRBD1; V: TRBV5-1; J: TRBJ2-7; DNA: TGCGCCAGCAGCCCGGACAGGGGCGAGCAGTACTTC; CDR3: CASSPDRGEQYF
size: -; D: TRBD2; V: TRBV25-1; J: TRBJ2-2; DNA: TGTGCCAGCTCCCCTAGCGGGAGGAACACCGGGGAGCTGTTTTTT; CDR3: CASSPSGRNTGELFF
size: -; D: -; V: TRBV6-6; J: TRBJ2-3; DNA: TGTGCCAGCAGACACCCCTCAGGGGGGGAAGATACGCAGTATTTT; CDR3: CASRHPSGGEDTQYF
size: -; D: -; V: TRBV5-1; J: TRBJ1-4; DNA: TGCGCCAGCAGCTTTCGCCAGATCACTGATAATGAAAAACTGTTTTTT; CDR3: CASSFRQITDNEKLFF
size: -; D: TRBD2; V: TRBV5-5; J: TRBJ2-4; DNA: TGTGCCAGCAGCACGACTAGCAGACGGGAAAACATTCAGTACTTC; CDR3: CASSTTSRRENIQYF
size: -; D: -; V: TRBV7-2; J: TRBJ2-2; DNA: TGTGCCAGCAGGACAAGGGGGGAGCTGTTTTTT; CDR3: CASRTRGELFF
size: -; D: -; V: TRBV18; J: TRBJ1-4; DNA: TGTGCCAGCTCACCACCGTTACAGTGGGGTGAAAAACTGTTTTTT; CDR3: CASSPPLQWGEKLFF
size: few; D: -; V: TRBV7-9; J: TRBJ1-3; DNA: TGTGCCAGCAGCCCTCAGGGTACTGGAAACACCATATATTTT; CDR3: CASSPQGTGNTIYF
size: -; D: -; V: TRBV12-5; J: TRBJ2-2; DNA: TGTGCTAGTGGTTTGAGCGGGGAGCTGTTTTTT; CDR3: CASGLSGELFF
size: few; D: -; V: TRBV7-2; J: TRBJ1-5; DNA: TGTGCCAGCAGCTTAGTTCAGAATCAGCCCCAGCATTTT; CDR3: CASSLVQNQPQHF
size: once; D: -; V: TRBV28; J: TRBJ1-1; DNA: TGTGCCAGCGGCGGCGCTGAAGCTTTCTTT; CDR3: CASGGAEAFF
size: -; D: -; V: TRBV25-1; J: TRBJ2-7; DNA: TGTGCCAGCAGGGCCCACCAGGTACCCTACGAGCAGTACTTC; CDR3: CASRAHQVPYEQYF
size: -; D: -; V: TRBV11-1; J: TRBJ2-3; DNA: TGTGCCAGCAGCTTAGGGCCGTGGGGTTTCACAGATACGCAGTATTTT; CDR3: CASSLGPWGFTDTQYF
size: -; D: -; V: TRBV7-2; J: TRBJ1-3; DNA: TGTGCCAGCAGCTTAGGGCAGGGTGGAAACACCATATATTTT; CDR3: CASSLGQGGNTIYF
size: -; D: -; V: TRBV7-9; J: TRBJ1-4; DNA: TGTGCCAGCCTCCTCAGTGCAACTAATGAAAAACTGTTTTTT; CDR3: CASLLSATNEKLFF
size: -; D: -; V: TRBV5-1; J: TRBJ2-7; DNA: TGCGCCAGCAGCTTGGTAGGGCAGGGCGCCCTCTCCTACGAGCAGTACTTC; CDR3: CASSLVGQGALSYEQYF
size: once; D: -; V: TRBV29-1; J: TRBJ1-2; DNA: TGCAGCGTTGAAGAGAGTGGTGACAACGCTAACTATGGCTACACCTTC; CDR3: CSVEESGDNANYGYTF
size: -; D: TRBD1; V: TRBV29-1; J: TRBJ2-5; DNA: TGCAGCGTTTGGGACAGGGCGGAGACCCAGTACTTC; CDR3: CSVWDRAETQYF
size: -; D: -; V: TRBV11-3; J: TRBJ2-2; DNA: TGTGCCAGCAGCCCAGGGCTTGGGGGCACCGGGGAGCTGTTTTTT; CDR3: CASSPGLGGTGELFF
size: -; D: -; V: TRBV29-1; J: TRBJ2-7; DNA: TGCAGCGTTGAGTCAGGGCTCGAGCAGTACTTC; CDR3: CSVESGLEQYF
size: -; D: -; V: TRBV7-3; J: TRBJ1-2; DNA: TGTGCCAGCAGCCTACCTATGAAGGGCTATGGCTACACCTTC; CDR3: CASSLPMKGYGYTF
size: -; D: -; V: TRBV7-8; J: TRBJ1-5; DNA: TGTGCCAGCAGCCCTACTCAAGAGACCAGGCCCAGCCAGCCCCAGCATTTT; CDR3: CASSPTQETRPSQPQHF
size: -; D: TRBD1; V: TRBV5-6; J: TRBJ2-7; DNA: TGTGCCAGCAGCTTCACAGGACAGGCGACCTACGAGCAGTACTTC; CDR3: CASSFTGQATYEQYF
size: -; D: -; V: TRBV7-2; J: TRBJ2-1; DNA: TGTGCCAGCAGCTTAAGACTATTAATGGATGAGCAGTTCTTC; CDR3: CASSLRLLMDEQFF
size: few; D: -; V: TRBV4-1; J: TRBJ1-5; DNA: TGCGCCAGCAGCCCCACATATTTGAAGACACGGAGCAATCAGCCCCAGCATTTT; CDR3: CASSPTYLKTRSNQPQHF
size: -; D: TRBD1; V: TRBV7-8; J: TRBJ2-7; DNA: TGTGCCAGCAGCTTAGAGGGGGCACTCCTCTCCTACGAGCAGTACTTC; CDR3: CASSLEGALLSYEQYF